This T cell receptor beta chain was sequenced in a study of OX40 agonist ivuxolimab in advanced cancers. About this clone: Its antigen is unidentified.

Study findings and constraints: On average, CD8+ T cells had more expanded clones than CD4+. There was clonal expansion of CD4+ and CD8+ blood T cells by week 6 at 0.1 to 3.0 mg/kg. Several nonresponders also turned out to have low normalized T-cell clonal expansion.

The sampling schedule covered blood at baseline, cycle 4 day 1, and cycle 7 day 1. V was pared by 6 bases and J by 2 bases, with 15 bases between. CDR1 is MNHNY, CDR2 SVGAGI, per germline (reference sequence). The CDR3 covers 15 residues. Sequencing was performed with immunoSEQ multiplex PCR; in TCRdb, only in-frame clones are kept and a portion is missing. The table lists about 57,000 clones, over 70% of them singletons. The sequence was collected from an adult with an advanced solid tumor such as melanoma, head and neck, liver or kidney cancer. The sample here was CD4+ or CD8+ T cells sorted from blood, taken in a trial of the OX40 agonist ivuxolimab. The gene calls are TRBV6-6 and TRBJ2-3; a possible D gene is TRBD1 (6 bases). The CDR3 is CASSLQGSTTDTQYF. The CDR3 DNA reads as TGTGCCAGCAGCCTACAGGGCTCCACCACAGATACGCAGTATTTT.